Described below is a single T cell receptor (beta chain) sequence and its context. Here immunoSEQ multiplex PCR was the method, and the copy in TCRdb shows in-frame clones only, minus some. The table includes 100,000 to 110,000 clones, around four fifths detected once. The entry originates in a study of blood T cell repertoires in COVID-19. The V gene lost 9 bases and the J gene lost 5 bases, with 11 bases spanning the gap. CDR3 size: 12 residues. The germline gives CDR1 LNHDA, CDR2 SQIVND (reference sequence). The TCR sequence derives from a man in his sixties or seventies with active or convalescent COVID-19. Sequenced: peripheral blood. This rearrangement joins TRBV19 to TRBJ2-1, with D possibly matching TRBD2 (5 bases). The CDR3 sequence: CASREGHNEQFF. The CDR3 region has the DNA TGTGCCAGCCGAGAGGGTCACAATGAGCAGTTCTTC.